This is a list of T cell receptor beta chains from one sample in a study of shared clonotypes between healthy human individuals. Sequencing was performed with immunoSEQ multiplex PCR; in TCRdb, only in-frame clones are kept and a portion is missing. The table includes more than 2 million clones, 95% detected once. Sequenced input: naive CD4+ T cells sorted from blood. These receptors originate from a man in his late teens or twenties in good health. CDR3s include the opening cysteine and the closing phenylalanine or tryptophan. D genes are given only for firm matches. Clone size is given for some rows only: seen once, a few or many times, or a class if the clone is expanded.

abundance	v_gene	j_gene	d_gene	CDR3nt	CDR3aa
NA	TRBV5-1	TRBJ1-2	NA	TGCGCCAGCAGCTTGGTCGAGTCCTCCCAGGGCAACTATGGCTACACCTTC	CASSLVESSQGNYGYTF
NA	TRBV2	TRBJ2-6	NA	TGTGCCAGCAGTGATTGGCCCCAGGCCAACGTCCTGACTTTC	CASSDWPQANVLTF
once	TRBV2	TRBJ2-2	NA	TGTGCCAGCACACCGCCGTCCGGGGAGCTGTTTTTT	CASTPPSGELFF
NA	TRBV5-1	TRBJ2-2	TRBD1	TGCGCCAGCAGCCGGGACAGGTCCCCCGGCTTGTCCACCGGGGAGCTGTTTTTT	CASSRDRSPGLSTGELFF
NA	TRBV10-2	TRBJ2-5	TRBD2	TGCGCCAGCAGTGACCTAATCCTAGCGGGGGCTCTCGAGACCCAGTACTTC	CASSDLILAGALETQYF
NA	TRBV5-6	TRBJ2-5	TRBD2	TGTGCCAGCAGCCTGGGACTAGCGGCGCAAGAGACCCAGTACTTC	CASSLGLAAQETQYF
NA	TRBV6-1	TRBJ1-5	NA	TGTGCCAGCAGTGAAGGGCTCTCCAATCAGCCCCAGCATTTT	CASSEGLSNQPQHF
once	TRBV2	TRBJ1-5	NA	TGTGCCCGAAATGTGGGCAATCAGCCCCAGCATTTT	CARNVGNQPQHF
NA	TRBV27	TRBJ2-2	NA	TGTGCCAGCACCCTATTCGGGACACCGAACACCGGGGAGCTGTTTTTT	CASTLFGTPNTGELFF
NA	TRBV18	TRBJ2-4	NA	TGTGCCAGCTCACCACCGGGTCATAAGGTAGAAATAGGGAACATTCAGTACTTC	CASSPPGHKVEIGNIQYF